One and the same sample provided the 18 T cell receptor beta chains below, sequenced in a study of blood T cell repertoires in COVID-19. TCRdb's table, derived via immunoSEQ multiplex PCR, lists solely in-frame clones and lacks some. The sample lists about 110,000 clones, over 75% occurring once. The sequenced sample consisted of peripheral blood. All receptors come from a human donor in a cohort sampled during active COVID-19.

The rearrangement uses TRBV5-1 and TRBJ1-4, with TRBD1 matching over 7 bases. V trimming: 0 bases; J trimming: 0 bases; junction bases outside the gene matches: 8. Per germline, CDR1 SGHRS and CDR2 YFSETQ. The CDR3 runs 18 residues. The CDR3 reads CASSLGRQGVATNEKLFF. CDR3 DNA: TGCGCCAGCAGCTTGGGGCGACAGGGAGTCGCAACTAATGAAAAACTGTTTTTT. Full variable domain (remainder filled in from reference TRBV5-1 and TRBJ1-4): KAGVTQTPRYLIKTRGQQVTLSCSPISGHRSVSWYQQTPGQGLQFLFEYFSETQRNKGNFPGRFSGRQFSNSRSEMNVSTLELGDSALYLCASSLGRQGVATNEKLFFGSGTQLSVL.

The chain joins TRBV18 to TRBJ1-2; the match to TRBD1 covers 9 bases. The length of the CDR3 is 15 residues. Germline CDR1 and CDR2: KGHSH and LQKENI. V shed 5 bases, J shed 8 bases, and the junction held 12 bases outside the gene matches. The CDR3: CASSSSRGTGRGYTF. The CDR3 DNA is TGTGCCAGCTCATCATCACGTGGGACAGGGCGCGGCTACACCTTC.

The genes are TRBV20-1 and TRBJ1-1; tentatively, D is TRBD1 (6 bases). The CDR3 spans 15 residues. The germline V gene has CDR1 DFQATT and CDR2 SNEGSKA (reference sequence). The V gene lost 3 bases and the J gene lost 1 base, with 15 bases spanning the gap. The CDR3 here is CSASPSGTQNTEAFF. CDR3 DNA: TGCAGTGCTAGTCCATCCGGGACACAGAACACTGAAGCTTTCTTT.

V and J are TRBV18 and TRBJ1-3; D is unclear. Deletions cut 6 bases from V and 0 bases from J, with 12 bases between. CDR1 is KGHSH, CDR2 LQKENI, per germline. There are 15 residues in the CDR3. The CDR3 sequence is CASSSPGSSGNTIYF. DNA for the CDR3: TGTGCCAGCTCCTCCCCTGGGAGCTCTGGAAACACCATATATTTT.

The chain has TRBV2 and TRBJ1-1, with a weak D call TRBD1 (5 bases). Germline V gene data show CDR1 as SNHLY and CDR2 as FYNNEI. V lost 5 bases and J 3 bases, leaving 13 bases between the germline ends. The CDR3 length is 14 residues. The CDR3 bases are TGTGCCAGCAGTACTCAGGGAGGGGACACTGAAGCTTTCTTT. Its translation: CASSTQGGDTEAFF.

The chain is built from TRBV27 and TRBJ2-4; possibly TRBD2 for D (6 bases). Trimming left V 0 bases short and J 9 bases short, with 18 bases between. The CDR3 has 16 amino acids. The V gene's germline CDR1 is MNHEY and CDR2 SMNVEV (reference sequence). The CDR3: CASSLSEAASESIQYF. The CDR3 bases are TGTGCCAGCAGTTTATCGGAAGCGGCTAGCGAGAGCATTCAGTACTTC.

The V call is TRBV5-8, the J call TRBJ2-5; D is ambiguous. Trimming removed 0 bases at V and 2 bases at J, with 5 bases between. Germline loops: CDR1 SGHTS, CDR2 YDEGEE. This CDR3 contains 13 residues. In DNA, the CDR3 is TGTGCCAGCAGCTTGGTCCCGCAAGAGACCCAGTACTTC. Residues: CASSLVPQETQYF.

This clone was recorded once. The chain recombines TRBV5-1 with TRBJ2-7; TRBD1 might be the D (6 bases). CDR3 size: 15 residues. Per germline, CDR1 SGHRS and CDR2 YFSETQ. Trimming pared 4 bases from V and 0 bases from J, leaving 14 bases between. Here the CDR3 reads CASSAFRDTSYEQYF. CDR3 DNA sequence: TGCGCCAGCAGCGCCTTCCGGGACACCTCCTACGAGCAGTACTTC.

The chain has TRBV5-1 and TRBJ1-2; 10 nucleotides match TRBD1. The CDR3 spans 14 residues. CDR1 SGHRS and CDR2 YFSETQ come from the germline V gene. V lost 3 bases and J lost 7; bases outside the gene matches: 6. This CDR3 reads CASSSVGQGFGYTF. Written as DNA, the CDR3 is TGCGCCAGCAGCTCCGTGGGACAGGGGTTTGGCTACACCTTC.

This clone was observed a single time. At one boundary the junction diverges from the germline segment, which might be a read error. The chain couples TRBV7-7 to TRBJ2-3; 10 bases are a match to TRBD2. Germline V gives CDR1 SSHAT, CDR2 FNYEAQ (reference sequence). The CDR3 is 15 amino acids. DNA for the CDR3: TGTGCTAGCAGCTTAAATAGCGGGGGGCGTGATACGCAGTATTTT. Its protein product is CASSLNSGGRDTQYF.

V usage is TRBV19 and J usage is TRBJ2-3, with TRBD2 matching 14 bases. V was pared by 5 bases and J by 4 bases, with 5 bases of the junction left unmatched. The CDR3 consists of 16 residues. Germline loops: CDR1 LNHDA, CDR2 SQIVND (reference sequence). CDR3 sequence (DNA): TGTGCCAGTAGTCTGGGACTAGCGGGGGCATCAGATACGCAGTATTTT. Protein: CASSLGLAGASDTQYF. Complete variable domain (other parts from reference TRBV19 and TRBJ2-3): DGGITQSPKYLFRKEGQNVTLSCEQNLNHDAMYWYRQDPGQGLRLIYYSQIVNDFQKGDIAEGYSVSREKKESFPLTVTSAQKNPTAFYLCASSLGLAGASDTQYFGPGTRLTVL.

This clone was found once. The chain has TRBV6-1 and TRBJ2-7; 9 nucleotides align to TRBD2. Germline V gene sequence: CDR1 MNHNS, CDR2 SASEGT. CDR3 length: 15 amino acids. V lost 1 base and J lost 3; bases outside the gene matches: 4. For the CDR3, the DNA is TGTGCCAGCAGTGAAGGGTTAGCGGGGGACTACGAGCAGTACTTC. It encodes CASSEGLAGDYEQYF.

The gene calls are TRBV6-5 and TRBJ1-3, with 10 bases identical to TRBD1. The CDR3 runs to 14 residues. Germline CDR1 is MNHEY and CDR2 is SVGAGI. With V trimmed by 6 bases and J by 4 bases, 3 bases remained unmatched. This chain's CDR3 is CASSLGQGGNTIYF. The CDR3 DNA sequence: TGTGCCAGCAGCCTGGGACAGGGGGGAAACACCATATATTTT.

The CDR3 here is CAISESSGAGQPQHF. CDR3 nucleotide sequence: TGTGCCATCAGTGAGTCCTCTGGGGCCGGGCAGCCCCAGCATTTT. The genes are TRBV10-3 and TRBJ1-5; D is possibly TRBD1 (5 bases). Trimming removed 0 bases at V and 7 bases at J, with 13 bases between. CDR1 is ENHRY, CDR2 SYGVKD, per germline. This CDR3 has 15 amino acids.

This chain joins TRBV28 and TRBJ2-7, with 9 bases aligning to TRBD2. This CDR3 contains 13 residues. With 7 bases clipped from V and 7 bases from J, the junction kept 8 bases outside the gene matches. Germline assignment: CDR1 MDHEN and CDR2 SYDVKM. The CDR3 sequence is CASISGGRGEQYF. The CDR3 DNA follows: TGTGCCAGCATTAGCGGGGGACGGGGGGAGCAGTACTTC.

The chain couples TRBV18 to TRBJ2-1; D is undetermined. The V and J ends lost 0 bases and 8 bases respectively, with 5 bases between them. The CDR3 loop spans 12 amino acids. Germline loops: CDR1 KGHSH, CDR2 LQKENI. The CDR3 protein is CASSPPSDEQFF. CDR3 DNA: TGTGCCAGCTCACCACCGAGCGATGAGCAGTTCTTC.

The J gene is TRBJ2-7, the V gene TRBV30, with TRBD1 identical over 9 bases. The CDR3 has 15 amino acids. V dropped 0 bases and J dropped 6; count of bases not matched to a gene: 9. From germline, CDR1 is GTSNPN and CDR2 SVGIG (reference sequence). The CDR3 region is CAWSVRGQGTREQYF. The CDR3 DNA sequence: TGTGCCTGGAGTGTACGAGGACAGGGGACTCGCGAGCAGTACTTC.

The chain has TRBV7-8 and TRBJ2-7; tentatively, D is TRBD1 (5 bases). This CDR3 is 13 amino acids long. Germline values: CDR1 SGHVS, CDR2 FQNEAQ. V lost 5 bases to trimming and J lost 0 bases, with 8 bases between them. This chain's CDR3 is CASSLDISYEQYF. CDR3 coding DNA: TGTGCCAGCAGCCTGGACATCTCCTACGAGCAGTACTTC. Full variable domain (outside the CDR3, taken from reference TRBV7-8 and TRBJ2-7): GAGVSQSPRYKVAKRGQDVALRCDPISGHVSLFWYQQALGQGPEFLTYFQNEAQLDKSGLPSDRFFAERPEGSVSTLKIQRTQQEDSAVYLCASSLDISYEQYFGPGTRLTVT.